The rows below give T cell receptor beta chains drawn from one sample of a study of regulatory T cells in long-lasting Graves disease. TCRdb reanalysed the multiplex PCR reads using MiXCR and keeps one entry per CDR3 protein. The sample yields more than 300,000 distinct CDR3 sequences, around 20% seen once. The source material was peripheral blood mononuclear cells (PBMCs), sampled when the disease was refractory, from a patient treated with antithyroid drugs. The receptors stem from a female donor with Graves disease. The CDR3 runs from the conserved cysteine through the conserved F or W. The order of the fields is V gene, clone size, J gene, D gene, CDR3 DNA, CDR3 protein. The D gene is left open where the match is weak. Some rows mark clone size as missing; the rest say once, few, many or name a class of expanded clone.

TRBV7-2	many	TRBJ2-7	NA	TGTGCCAGCAGCATAACTACCGTCTACGAGCAGTACTTC	CASSITTVYEQYF
TRBV7-8	many	TRBJ2-7	NA	TGTGCCAGCAGCTTAAGAGCGACTCTCCAAAGCTCCTACGAGCAGTACTTC	CASSLRATLQSSYEQYF
TRBV20-1	many	TRBJ2-7	NA	TGCAGTGCTAGTGGGGGCAAATCCTACGAGCAGTACTTC	CSASGGKSYEQYF
TRBV5-6	few	TRBJ2-7	NA	TGTGCCAGCAGCTCGATGGGGACGGGAAGCTCCTACGAGCAGTACTTC	CASSSMGTGSSYEQYF
TRBV20-1	NA	TRBJ1-6	NA	TGCAGTGCTAGAGATCTCCCAGGGTCTTATAATTCACCCCTCCACTTT	CSARDLPGSYNSPLHF
TRBV29-1	NA	TRBJ2-3	TRBD1	TGCAGTACCGGGACAGGCCTCACAGATACGCAGTATTTT	CSTGTGLTDTQYF
TRBV6-1	few	TRBJ2-3	NA	TGTGCCAGCAGTCGCGGCACAGGAGATCTAGGAGATACGCAGTATTTT	CASSRGTGDLGDTQYF
TRBV3-1	NA	TRBJ1-6	TRBD1	TGTGCCAGCAGCGCAAACAGGGGTCAGGGTTCACCCCTCCACTTT	CASSANRGQGSPLHF
TRBV28	many	TRBJ2-5	NA	TGTGCCAGCAGTTTACATCGGGGTTATGAGACCCAGTACTTC	CASSLHRGYETQYF
TRBV19	NA	TRBJ2-7	NA	TGTGCCAGTAGTGCCGGCCGGGCCTACGAGCAGTACTTC	CASSAGRAYEQYF
TRBV30	few	TRBJ2-2	TRBD1	TGTGCCTGGAGTGTAACGGGACAGGGGCTCTTCGGGGAGCTGTTTTTT	CAWSVTGQGLFGELFF
TRBV11-2	many	TRBJ2-7	NA	TGTGCCAGCAGCTTTGGAGGAGGGCCCCTTTACGAGCAGTACTTC	CASSFGGGPLYEQYF
TRBV5-5	NA	TRBJ2-2	NA	TGTGCCAGCAGCTTCGATAGGCCCGGGGAGCTGTTTTTT	CASSFDRPGELFF
TRBV18	once	TRBJ1-1	NA	TGTGCCAGCTCACCTTGGGACAAGATGAACACTGAAGCTTTCTTT	CASSPWDKMNTEAFF
TRBV11-2	many	TRBJ2-7	TRBD2	TGTGCCAGCAGCGAGGGGACTAGCGGTTACGAGCAGTACTTC	CASSEGTSGYEQYF
TRBV29-1	few	TRBJ1-2	NA	TGCAGCGTTGGGGAGTTTAACTATGGCTACACCTTC	CSVGEFNYGYTF
TRBV4-1	NA	TRBJ1-5	TRBD1	TGCGCCAGCAGCCAAGATATAGGGACAGGGGGCCTTCAGCCCCAGCATTTT	CASSQDIGTGGLQPQHF
TRBV6-2/TRBV6-3	NA	TRBJ2-7	TRBD1	TGTGCCAGCAGTTCGGGACGACAGGGGGCGCGAGGCGAGCAGTACTTC	CASSSGRQGARGEQYF
TRBV13	many	TRBJ1-6	NA	TGTGCCAGCAGCCCCCGGACGTCAGGCTCCTATAATTCACCCCTCCACTTT	CASSPRTSGSYNSPLHF
TRBV27	NA	TRBJ1-1	NA	TGTGCCAGCAGTTTATCCCATTACACTGAAGCTTTCTTT	CASSLSHYTEAFF
TRBV9	many	TRBJ1-5	NA	TGTGCCAGCAGCGTAGACTGGCAACAGCCCCAGCATTTT	CASSVDWQQPQHF
TRBV18	many	TRBJ1-1	NA	TGTGCCAGCTCAGGGTTGAACACTGAAGCTTTCTTT	CASSGLNTEAFF
TRBV20-1	many	TRBJ2-7	TRBD2	TGCAGTGCTCCCCCAACGGGAGGGCTTCCCAACGAGCAGTACTTC	CSAPPTGGLPNEQYF
TRBV5-5	many	TRBJ2-5	NA	TGTGCCAGCAGCCCTGATATACGGATGGAGACCCAGTACTTC	CASSPDIRMETQYF
TRBV6-1	many	TRBJ1-2	NA	TGTGCCAGCAGGAGAAACCGAGTAAGGGACTATGGCTACACCTTC	CASRRNRVRDYGYTF
TRBV20-1	NA	TRBJ1-4	TRBD1	TGCAGTGCTCAAGCCGGGACAGGGGTTGAAAAACTGTTTTTT	CSAQAGTGVEKLFF
TRBV20-1	NA	TRBJ2-1	TRBD1	TGCAGTGCTAGACTGGTAGGGCGGGACAGGGGGTACAATGAGCAGTTCTTC	CSARLVGRDRGYNEQFF
TRBV6-1	many	TRBJ1-1	TRBD1	TGTGCCAGCAGGCTCAGGGGGCGTCACTATAACACTGAAGCTTTCTTT	CASRLRGRHYNTEAFF
TRBV5-1	once	TRBJ1-2	NA	TGCGCCAGCAGCTTGGTAGGGGAGCGAGACTATGGCTACACCTTC	CASSLVGERDYGYTF
TRBV6-9	many	TRBJ2-7	NA	TGTGCCAGCAGTTACCCCGATACACCTATATACGAGCAGTACTTC	CASSYPDTPIYEQYF
TRBV20-1	many	TRBJ1-4	NA	TGCAGTGCGAGCCCTGCGGGGGGCGTTTTGGAGAAACTGTTTTTT	CSASPAGGVLEKLFF
TRBV27	many	TRBJ1-4	NA	TGTGCCAGCAGTCCAACAGGGTTCAATGAAAAACTGTTTTTT	CASSPTGFNEKLFF
TRBV24-1	NA	TRBJ2-1	NA	TGTGCCACCGGACTATACAATGAGCAGTTCTTC	CATGLYNEQFF
TRBV7-9	NA	TRBJ2-7	TRBD1	TGTGCCAGCAGCTTAGAAGCCAGGGGGAACGAGCAGTACTTC	CASSLEARGNEQYF
TRBV7-9	NA	TRBJ2-5	NA	TGTGCCAGCAGCTTAGGCCAGTCCTGGGCCGAGACCCAGTACTTC	CASSLGQSWAETQYF
TRBV4-3	NA	TRBJ2-2	NA	TGCGCCAGCAGCCACCAGACAAACACCGGGGAGCTGTTTTTT	CASSHQTNTGELFF
TRBV28	many	TRBJ2-7	NA	TGTGCCAGCAGTTTGGGGGGGCAGGGGGCCTACGAGCAGTACTTC	CASSLGGQGAYEQYF
TRBV12-3/TRBV12-4	many	TRBJ1-3	NA	TGTGCCGATCGGATAGGGGAGGCTGGAAACACCATATATTTT	CADRIGEAGNTIYF
TRBV24-1	many	TRBJ2-2	TRBD2	TGTGCCACCAGTGATTTCGGGAGGACCGGGGAGCTGTTTTTT	CATSDFGRTGELFF
TRBV5-1	many	TRBJ2-7	NA	TGCGCCAGCCGACCCGGGGGCGAGCAGTACTTC	CASRPGGEQYF
TRBV10-3	few	TRBJ2-6	TRBD2	TGTGCCATCGGTCCTGCTAGCGGGAACGCTGGGGCCAACGTCCTGACTTTC	CAIGPASGNAGANVLTF
TRBV6-1	few	TRBJ2-2	TRBD1	TGTGTCAGCAGTGGGGACAGGGGAAGCGGGGAGCTGTTTTTT	CVSSGDRGSGELFF
TRBV28	many	TRBJ1-5	TRBD1	TGTGCCAGCAGTTCGGCGGGACAGGGAAGCAATCAGCCCCAGCATTTT	CASSSAGQGSNQPQHF
TRBV5-1	NA	TRBJ2-5	TRBD2	TGCGCCAGCAGCTTGGTAGCGGGAGTTAACCAAGAGACCCAGTACTTC	CASSLVAGVNQETQYF
TRBV20-1	many	TRBJ1-5	NA	TGCAGTGCATCGAATCGGGGGAATCAGCCCCAGCATTTT	CSASNRGNQPQHF
TRBV7-9	few	TRBJ2-2	TRBD1	TGTGCCAGCAGCCCCTCAGGGGGAAACGGGGAGCTGTTTTTT	CASSPSGGNGELFF
TRBV30	NA	TRBJ1-4	NA	TGTGCCTGGAGTGACCGGGGGGGAAATGAAAAACTGTTTTTT	CAWSDRGGNEKLFF
TRBV13	few	TRBJ2-3	TRBD2	TGTGCCAGCAGCATTCACTTGATTACTAGCGCAGATACGCAGTATTTT	CASSIHLITSADTQYF
TRBV15	many	TRBJ1-4	TRBD1	TGTGCCACCAGCAGAGAAGACAGGGGGAGTGAAAAACTGTTTTTT	CATSREDRGSEKLFF
TRBV28	few	TRBJ2-3	TRBD2	TGTGCCAGCAGTCCACTACGGGGGGCAGATACGCAGTATTTT	CASSPLRGADTQYF
TRBV7-8	many	TRBJ2-7	NA	TGTGCCAGCAGCTTAGCGCAAAGGGCCTACGAGCAGTACTTC	CASSLAQRAYEQYF
TRBV6-1	many	TRBJ2-7	TRBD2	TGTGCCAGCAGGAGAGGGACTAGCTTCGAGCAGTACTTC	CASRRGTSFEQYF
TRBV30	few	TRBJ1-5	NA	TGTGCCTGGCGAAGGGGAGGGTCTAGCAATCAGCCCCAGCATTTT	CAWRRGGSSNQPQHF